This entry is about one T cell receptor beta chain. What it recognizes is unknown. These data belong to a study of T cell responses to AZD1222 COVID-19 vaccine. Study-wide results and caveats: There were vaccine-associated CD4 TCRs across spike, dominant at 160-218 and 743-854. The donors showed a predominance of white British ancestry and of females, with possible underestimation of clonal diversity.

Assay: immunoSEQ multiplex PCR; the TCRdb copy retains only in-frame clones and omits some. The table has 85,000 to 100,000 clones, just over 90% seen once. This CDR3 is built from 17 residues. From germline, CDR1 is LNHDA and CDR2 SQIVND (reference sequence). J was trimmed by 3 bases and V by 5 bases; bases with no gene match: 7. V usage is TRBV19 and J usage is TRBJ2-4, with 13 bases aligning to TRBD2. The sample in question was peripheral blood, obtained on day 0 of AZD1222 vaccination. The receptor was isolated from an adult in good health. The CDR3 reads CASSRLAGGSGKNIQYF. CDR3 in DNA: TGTGCCAGTAGTCGACTAGCGGGAGGATCTGGCAAAAACATTCAGTACTTC.